A selection of T cell receptor beta chains follows, all from one sample in a study of blood T cell repertoires in COVID-19. Here immunoSEQ multiplex PCR was the method, and the copy in TCRdb shows in-frame clones only, minus some. In the table there are roughly 170,000 clones, approximately 86% of which are singletons. Sequenced: peripheral blood. The receptors here all came from a middle-aged man with active or convalescent COVID-19. Both conserved end residues are part of each CDR3. Fields, in order: CDR3 protein, CDR3 DNA, V gene, clone size, D gene, J gene. D genes are given only for firm matches. Size values are once, few and many counts, or a class for expanded clones, and some rows have none.

cdr3_aa: CASTHRGRNSPLHF; cdr3_nt: TGTGCCAGCACTCACAGGGGGCGAAATTCACCCCTCCACTTT; v_call: TRBV27; clone_size: .; d_call: TRBD1; j_call: TRBJ1-6
cdr3_aa: CASSRNGGAGGNEQFF; cdr3_nt: TGTGCCAGCAGTAGAAATGGCGGGGCTGGGGGGAATGAGCAGTTCTTC; v_call: TRBV7-2; clone_size: .; d_call: .; j_call: TRBJ2-1
cdr3_aa: CASSTPTGEAFF; cdr3_nt: TGCGCCAGCAGCACGCCGACAGGTGAAGCTTTCTTT; v_call: TRBV5-1; clone_size: .; d_call: .; j_call: TRBJ1-1
cdr3_aa: CATSDVLAGGQGNADTQYF; cdr3_nt: TGTGCCACCAGTGATGTACTAGCGGGGGGGCAGGGTAATGCAGATACGCAGTATTTT; v_call: TRBV24-1; clone_size: .; d_call: TRBD2; j_call: TRBJ2-3
cdr3_aa: CASSSPSSYEQYF; cdr3_nt: TGTGCCAGCAGCTCACCCAGCTCCTACGAGCAGTACTTC; v_call: TRBV7-2; clone_size: .; d_call: .; j_call: TRBJ2-7
cdr3_aa: CASSLRIGDNSYGYTF; cdr3_nt: TGTGCCAGCAGCCTAAGAATTGGGGACAATTCCTATGGCTACACCTTC; v_call: TRBV7-8; clone_size: .; d_call: .; j_call: TRBJ1-2
cdr3_aa: CASSIAGSGEQYF; cdr3_nt: TGTGCCAGTAGTATAGCAGGTAGCGGCGAGCAGTACTTC; v_call: TRBV19; clone_size: .; d_call: .; j_call: TRBJ2-7
cdr3_aa: CASSTPTNFAGELFF; cdr3_nt: TGTGCCAGCAGTACCCCGACAAATTTCGCCGGGGAGCTGTTTTTT; v_call: TRBV28; clone_size: .; d_call: .; j_call: TRBJ2-2
cdr3_aa: CASRLAGGPDGELFF; cdr3_nt: TGTGCCAGCAGACTAGCGGGGGGGCCAGACGGGGAGCTGTTTTTT; v_call: TRBV2; clone_size: .; d_call: TRBD2; j_call: TRBJ2-2
cdr3_aa: CASTRGNQPQHF; cdr3_nt: TGTGCCAGCACGCGGGGCAATCAGCCCCAGCATTTT; v_call: TRBV28; clone_size: .; d_call: .; j_call: TRBJ1-5
cdr3_aa: CASSHSTGRNEKLFF; cdr3_nt: TGTGCCAGCAGCCATTCGACAGGCCGTAATGAAAAACTGTTTTTT; v_call: TRBV3-1/TRBV3-2; clone_size: .; d_call: .; j_call: TRBJ1-4
cdr3_aa: CASSRQTHNSPLHF; cdr3_nt: TGTGCCAGCAGCCGACAGACGCATAATTCACCCCTCCACTTT; v_call: TRBV11-3; clone_size: .; d_call: .; j_call: TRBJ1-6
cdr3_aa: CAWSVPHGLAGWETQYF; cdr3_nt: TGTGCCTGGAGTGTACCCCATGGGCTAGCGGGATGGGAGACCCAGTACTTC; v_call: TRBV30; clone_size: .; d_call: TRBD2; j_call: TRBJ2-5
cdr3_aa: CASSYNQPQHF; cdr3_nt: TGTGCCAGCAGCTACAATCAGCCCCAGCATTTT; v_call: TRBV28; clone_size: .; d_call: .; j_call: TRBJ1-5
cdr3_aa: CSVVPTAGQGNTEAFF; cdr3_nt: TGCAGCGTCGTACCGACCGCCGGACAGGGGAACACTGAAGCTTTCTTT; v_call: TRBV29-1; clone_size: .; d_call: TRBD1; j_call: TRBJ1-1
cdr3_aa: CASSSGQGGNSPLHF; cdr3_nt: TGTGCCAGCAGTTCCGGACAGGGGGGTAATTCACCCCTCCACTTT; v_call: TRBV27; clone_size: .; d_call: TRBD1; j_call: TRBJ1-6
cdr3_aa: CASSNKGEFEQFF; cdr3_nt: TGTGCCAGTAGTAATAAGGGGGAGTTTGAGCAGTTCTTC; v_call: TRBV19; clone_size: .; d_call: .; j_call: TRBJ2-1
cdr3_aa: CASSVEGAGGTTDTQYF; cdr3_nt: TGTGCCAGCAGCGTAGAAGGAGCGGGGGGAACCACAGATACGCAGTATTTT; v_call: TRBV9; clone_size: .; d_call: TRBD2; j_call: TRBJ2-3
cdr3_aa: CASSSDPGQGYNSPLHF; cdr3_nt: TGTGCCAGCAGCTCGGACCCCGGACAGGGGTATAATTCACCCCTCCACTTT; v_call: TRBV5-6; clone_size: few; d_call: TRBD1; j_call: TRBJ1-6
cdr3_aa: CASGSPSRGLGQYF; cdr3_nt: TGTGCTAGTGGTTCCCCCTCAAGGGGTTTGGGGCAGTACTTC; v_call: TRBV12-5; clone_size: .; d_call: .; j_call: TRBJ2-7
cdr3_aa: CASNDRESSYNSPLHF; cdr3_nt: TGCGCCAGCAATGACAGGGAAAGCTCCTATAATTCACCCCTCCACTTT; v_call: TRBV10-2; clone_size: .; d_call: TRBD1; j_call: TRBJ1-6
cdr3_aa: CASSLFTGPRGGYTF; cdr3_nt: TGTGCCAGCAGCCTATTCACCGGGCCCCGGGGTGGCTACACCTTC; v_call: TRBV11-2; clone_size: .; d_call: .; j_call: TRBJ1-2
cdr3_aa: CASSPIGRTATNEKLFF; cdr3_nt: TGTGCCAGCAGCCCTATCGGACGGACTGCAACTAATGAAAAACTGTTTTTT; v_call: TRBV7-9; clone_size: .; d_call: .; j_call: TRBJ1-4
cdr3_aa: CASSKCLGRCGGNQPQHF; cdr3_nt: TGTGCCAGCAGCAAGTGCCTGGGGAGGTGTGGTGGCAATCAGCCCCAGCATTTT; v_call: TRBV21-1; clone_size: .; d_call: .; j_call: TRBJ1-5
cdr3_aa: CATSDRSNEKLFF; cdr3_nt: TGTGCCACCAGTGACAGGTCTAATGAAAAACTGTTTTTT; v_call: TRBV24-1; clone_size: .; d_call: .; j_call: TRBJ1-4
cdr3_aa: CAGPSPLSSYEQYF; cdr3_nt: TGTGCCGGGCCAAGTCCCCTGAGCTCCTACGAGCAGTACTTC; v_call: TRBV3-1/TRBV3-2; clone_size: .; d_call: .; j_call: TRBJ2-7
cdr3_aa: CASSVREQGYRLGNEQFF; cdr3_nt: TGTGCCAGCAGCGTCAGAGAGCAGGGTTATAGGCTAGGCAATGAGCAGTTCTTC; v_call: TRBV9; clone_size: .; d_call: .; j_call: TRBJ2-1